Listed here are 9 T cell receptor beta chains from one sample, sequenced in a study of blood T cells in healthy people across ages. For the second PCR, which ran for about 7 to 12 cycles, a sample-barcoded 5' primer and a J-beta primer mix were used. TCRdb re-derived calls from the 5' RACE reads in MiXCR, one entry per CDR3 protein. The sample holds hundreds of thousands of distinct CDR3 sequences; about 42% are singletons and the top ten take roughly 18%. Sequenced input: blood. Receptor source: a man between 60 and 75 years old in good health.

The V gene is TRBV4-1, the J gene TRBJ1-2; no definite D call. CDR1 is MGHRA and CDR2 is YSYEKL in the germline V gene. Trimming pared 0 bases from V and 1 base from J, leaving 15 bases between. The CDR3 contains 17 residues. CDR3 DNA: TGCGCCAGCAGCCAAGATTTGAGTTCGTCTGGTAACTATGGCTACACCTTC. Translated, it gives CASSQDLSSSGNYGYTF.

This clonotype was recorded a few times. The chain recombines TRBV5-1 with TRBJ2-1; D is perhaps TRBD2 (6 bases). The CDR3 has 13 amino acids. The V gene lost 4 bases and the J gene lost 3 bases, with 8 bases spanning the gap. CDR1 and CDR2 (germline): SGHRS, YFSETQ. The CDR3 sequence: CASSGEDYNEQFF. In nucleotides, the CDR3 is TGCGCCAGCAGCGGGGAGGACTACAATGAGCAGTTCTTC.

As regards this clonotype: The junction departs from the called germline gene at one end, perhaps through a read error. This chain uses TRBV10-3 with TRBJ2-1, with a tentative D call TRBD2 (6 bases). The J call may be wrong; the DNA end is better matched by TRBJ2-7. This CDR3 spans 17 amino acids. Per germline, CDR1 ENHRY and CDR2 SYGVKD. The CDR3 loop reads CTISEPYAGSSYNEQYF. The CDR3, as DNA: TGTACCATCAGTGAGCCCTACGCGGGGAGCTCCTACAATGAGCAGTACTTC.

The chain uses TRBV2 and TRBJ2-1, with D tentatively TRBD1 (7 bases). Trimming shortened V by 4 bases and J by 6 bases, and 13 bases separated the two germline ends. The CDR3 runs 14 residues. The V gene's germline CDR1 is SNHLY and CDR2 FYNNEI. The CDR3 here is CASSVMQGGNEQFF. CDR3 nucleotide sequence: TGTGCCAGCAGTGTAATGCAGGGGGGCAATGAGCAGTTCTTC.

This clonotype was observed a few times. The chain employs TRBV3-1 and TRBJ2-5, with TRBD2 identical over 11 bases. Looked up from germline, CDR1 is LGHDT and CDR2 is YNNKEL (reference sequence). The CDR3 extends over 15 amino acids. With V trimmed by 2 bases and J by 4 bases, 3 bases remained unmatched. CDR3 residues: CASSQYTSGGETQYF. The CDR3 DNA sequence: TGTGCCAGCAGCCAATATACTAGCGGGGGAGAGACCCAGTACTTC.

This clonotype was seen more than once but under ten times. V is TRBV2 and J is TRBJ2-1; 7 bases line up with TRBD1. Unmatched junction bases numbered 5, after V lost 6 bases and J lost 3 bases. Germline V gene sequence: CDR1 SNHLY, CDR2 FYNNEI. The CDR3 sequence is 14 residues long. The CDR3 region is CASSRDRNYNEQFF. CDR3 DNA: TGTGCCAGCAGCCGGGACAGAAACTACAATGAGCAGTTCTTC.

This chain joins TRBV7-9 and TRBJ2-7; D is uncertain. Trimming stripped 5 bases from V and 2 bases from J, with 16 bases between. CDR1 and CDR2 from the germline V gene are SEHNR and FQNEAQ (reference sequence). The CDR3 runs to 15 residues. CDR3 protein: CASSSIRAPPYEQYF. The CDR3 DNA reads TGTGCCAGCAGCAGCATTCGGGCCCCTCCCTACGAGCAGTACTTC.

The rearrangement joins TRBV20-1 to TRBJ1-4, with 7 bases aligning to TRBD1. CDR1 DFQATT and CDR2 SNEGSKA come from the germline V gene (reference sequence). J lost 8 bases, V lost 2 bases, and 5 bases had no gene match. The CDR3 contains 13 residues. The CDR3 coding sequence is TGCAGTGCTAGATGGAGACAGGGCGAAAAACTGTTTTTT. Protein: CSARWRQGEKLFF.

The chain couples TRBV4-1 to TRBJ1-2; D gene unclear. CDR1 is MGHRA and CDR2 is YSYEKL in the germline V gene. With 0 bases removed from V and 8 bases from J, the gap between germline ends came to 19 bases. CDR3 length: 16 amino acids. CDR3 DNA sequence: TGCGCCAGCAGCCAAGAGTATCCGGGCGCCCCTAGAGGCTACACCTTC. Protein: CASSQEYPGAPRGYTF.